The 10 T cell receptor beta chains reported below all come from one sample, sequenced in a study of T cell changes during pregnancy in multiple sclerosis. The table came from immunoSEQ multiplex PCR; TCRdb's copy has only in-frame clones and leaves some out. The sample has about 40,000 clones, around 94% seen once; the top ten hold approximately 1.6%. The sample here was peripheral blood, taken in the third trimester of pregnancy. The receptors were sampled from a female donor with multiple sclerosis, enrolled in a pregnancy study.

The genes are TRBV5-6 and TRBJ2-1; 7 nucleotides line up with TRBD1. The V and J ends lost 8 bases and 2 bases, in that order; junction bases with no gene match: 7. This CDR3 spans 14 amino acids. Germline V gene data show CDR1 as SGHDT and CDR2 as YYEEEE. CDR3 region: CASYYRGAYNEQFF. DNA for the CDR3: TGTGCCAGTTATTACAGGGGAGCCTACAATGAGCAGTTCTTC. The full variable domain, rest sourced from reference TRBV5-6 and TRBJ2-1, is DAGVTQSPTHLIKTRGQQVTLRCSPKSGHDTVSWYQQALGQGPQFIFQYYEEEERQRGNFPDRFSGHQFPNYSSELNVNALLLGDSALYLCASYYRGAYNEQFFGPGTRLTVL.

The chain uses TRBV7-8 and TRBJ2-2, with D perhaps TRBD2 (5 bases). Germline CDR1 and CDR2: SGHVS and FQNEAQ. Deletions cut 4 bases from V and 8 bases from J, with 14 bases between. CDR3 size: 14 residues. Here the CDR3 DNA reads TGTGCCAGCAGCTCTAGCCGGGCAAAGGGGGAGCTGTTTTTT. Translation: CASSSSRAKGELFF. Drawing the rest from reference TRBV7-8 and TRBJ2-2, the complete variable domain is GAGVSQSPRYKVAKRGQDVALRCDPISGHVSLFWYQQALGQGPEFLTYFQNEAQLDKSGLPSDRFFAERPEGSVSTLKIQRTQQEDSAVYLCASSSSRAKGELFFGEGSRLTVL.

V usage is TRBV7-2 and J usage is TRBJ1-2, with no clear D. Germline assignment: CDR1 SGHTA and CDR2 FQGNSA. With 3 bases removed from V and 4 bases from J, the gap between germline ends came to 9 bases. The CDR3 length is 13 residues. This CDR3 is CASSLAQTYGYTF. CDR3 sequence (DNA): TGTGCCAGCAGCTTGGCACAGACCTATGGCTACACCTTC.

The CDR3, as DNA: TGTGCCAGCAGCTTCACAGATTCCTACGAGCAGTACTTC. This translates into CASSFTDSYEQYF. The chain combines TRBV5-4 with TRBJ2-7; D gene unclear. The CDR3 has 13 amino acids. Germline CDR1 reads SGHNT; CDR2 reads YYREEE (reference sequence). Trimming left V 2 bases short and J 1 base short, with 7 bases between.

V and J are TRBV7-2 and TRBJ1-2; the D is unclear. Deletions cut 4 bases from V and 3 bases from J, with 6 bases between. This CDR3 has 12 residues. Germline CDR1 SGHTA, CDR2 FQGNSA. The CDR3 spells CASSSVDYGYTF. The CDR3 DNA sequence: TGTGCCAGCAGCTCGGTAGACTATGGCTACACCTTC.

The V gene is TRBV7-9, the J gene TRBJ1-1; 7 bases match TRBD1. From germline, CDR1 is SEHNR and CDR2 FQNEAQ (reference sequence). The CDR3 covers 15 residues. With 5 bases clipped from V and 3 bases from J, the junction kept 9 bases outside the gene matches. The CDR3 reads CASSPVGGWDTEAFF. The DNA for the CDR3 is TGTGCCAGCAGCCCGGTAGGGGGCTGGGACACTGAAGCTTTCTTT.

This chain's CDR3 is CASNSGTDTQYF. The CDR3 DNA follows: TGTGCCAGCAATAGCGGCACAGATACGCAGTATTTT. V gene TRBV25-1 combines with J gene TRBJ2-3; tentative D call: TRBD2 (5 bases). The CDR3 has 12 amino acids. The germline V gene encodes CDR1 MGHDK and CDR2 SYGVNS. Trimming removed 7 bases from V and 1 base from J, with 6 bases in between. The complete variable domain, with remaining parts taken from reference TRBV25-1 and TRBJ2-3, reads EADIYQTPRYLVIGTGKKITLECSQTMGHDKMYWYQQDPGMELHLIHYSYGVNSTEKGDLSSESTVSRIRTEHFPLTLESARPSHTSQYLCASNSGTDTQYFGPGTRLTVL.

The gene calls are TRBV19 and TRBJ2-1; 9 nucleotides agree with TRBD2. The J segment lost 4 bases and the V segment lost 3 bases, leaving 1 base of the junction unmatched. This CDR3 contains 14 residues. Germline loops: CDR1 LNHDA, CDR2 SQIVND (reference sequence). This CDR3 is CASSITSGYNEQFF. DNA for the CDR3: TGTGCCAGTAGTATCACTAGCGGGTACAATGAGCAGTTCTTC.

The gene calls are TRBV18 and TRBJ2-7, with D perhaps matching TRBD1 (6 bases). The germline gives CDR1 KGHSH, CDR2 LQKENI. CDR3 length: 15 residues. V was cut by 4 bases and J by 7 bases, with 20 bases left in between. This CDR3 reads CASSLKPGAVGEQYF. The CDR3 DNA is TGTGCCAGCTCACTCAAACCAGGGGCGGTTGGGGAGCAGTACTTC. Supplemented by reference TRBV18 and TRBJ2-7, the full variable domain reads NAGVMQNPRHLVRRRGQEARLRCSPMKGHSHVYWYRQLPEEGLKFMVYLQKENIIDESGMPKERFSAEFPKEGPSILRIQQVVRGDSAAYFCASSLKPGAVGEQYFGPGTRLTVT.

CDR3 DNA: TGTGCCAGCAGCTTGAAGGGACAGGGGGGTGACTATGGCTACACCTTC. Translation: CASSLKGQGGDYGYTF. V and J are TRBV5-4 and TRBJ1-2; TRBD1 matches 11 bases. Germline V gene lookup returns CDR1 SGHNT and CDR2 YYREEE (reference sequence). V lost 1 base and J lost 3; bases outside the gene matches: 5. The CDR3 is 16 amino acids.